This passage covers 5 T cell receptor beta chains from one sample sequenced in a study of graft-versus-host responses after intestinal transplantation. Clones were sequenced by immunoSEQ multiplex PCR, and TCRdb holds only the in-frame ones, with some missing. The sample lists 75,000 to 95,000 clones; roughly 91% were seen once. Antigens for these TCRs are unknown. Material: unstimulated CD8+ T cells sorted from spleen or lymph node cells, obtained before intestinal transplant. These receptors were collected from a human donor who received an intestinal transplant.

The chain joins TRBV27 to TRBJ1-2; 8 bases map to TRBD1. Germline-derived CDR1 and CDR2 are MNHEY and SMNVEV (reference sequence). V gave up 2 bases and J gave up 8 bases; unmatched junction bases: 4. The CDR3 loop spans 13 amino acids. CDR3 DNA: TGTGCCAGCAGTTTAGACAGGGGTAGCGGCTACACCTTC. Its translation: CASSLDRGSGYTF.

The chain is built from TRBV11-2 and TRBJ2-1, with 7 nucleotides matching TRBD2. CDR1 is SGHAT, CDR2 FQNNGV, per germline. The CDR3 loop spans 12 amino acids. J gave up 15 bases and V 1 base, and 6 bases lay outside the gene matches. CDR3 coding DNA: TGTGCCAGCAGCTTAGTCGGGGGGTCGTGGTTCTTC. Protein sequence: CASSLVGGSWFF. The variable domain in full, completed from reference TRBV11-2 and TRBJ2-1, reads EAGVAQSPRYKIIEKRQSVAFWCNPISGHATLYWYQQILGQGPKLLIQFQNNGVVDDSQLPKDRFSAERLKGVDSTLKIQPAKLEDSAVYLCASSLVGGSWFFGPGTRLTVL.

Points on this clone: Other DNA variants within this sample encode the same CDR3. The chain joins TRBV27 to TRBJ2-7; D uncertain. The V end lost 1 base, the J end lost 3 bases, and 7 bases lay between the germline ends. The CDR3 length is 13 residues. The V gene's germline CDR1 is MNHEY and CDR2 SMNVEV (reference sequence). The CDR3 DNA sequence: TGTGCCAGCAGTTTATACTCAGGCTACGAGCAGTACTTC. Translation: CASSLYSGYEQYF.

The chain is built from TRBV11-3 and TRBJ1-1; D is possibly TRBD1 (6 bases). V was trimmed by 0 bases and J by 0 bases, leaving 14 bases between them. The CDR3 runs 17 residues. Germline V lookup: CDR1 SGHNT, CDR2 YENEEA. CDR3 region: CASSLDLPTGLNTEAFF. CDR3 nucleotides: TGTGCCAGCAGCTTAGATTTACCAACAGGGTTGAACACTGAAGCTTTCTTT. The full variable domain, rest sourced from reference TRBV11-3 and TRBJ1-1, is EAGVVQSPRYKIIEKKQPVAFWCNPISGHNTLYWYLQNLGQGPELLIRYENEEAVDDSQLPKDRFSAERLKGVDSTLKIQPAELGDSAVYLCASSLDLPTGLNTEAFFGQGTRLTVV.

V is TRBV6-6 and J is TRBJ1-1; 8 bases align to TRBD1. This CDR3 region has 12 residues. The V and J ends lost 4 bases and 10 bases, in that order; junction bases with no gene match: 5. The germline gives CDR1 MNHNY, CDR2 SVGAGI (reference sequence). The CDR3 bases are TGTGCCAGCAGTTTTACAGGGGGAAGAGCTTTCTTT. This translates into CASSFTGGRAFF.